Sequencing of this TCR beta chain was carried out in a study of CD8+CD57+ T cells in acquired aplastic anemia (dated by TCRdb to 2016 to 2019). With respect to the entire study: On average, sorted CD4+ and CD8+ cells yielded about 3 ug of extracted DNA, with a range of about 0.19 to 30 ug. Healthy donor samples averaged about 10 million reads for CD4+ and fewer than 12 million for CD8+ cells. General study outcomes and caveats: Although 25 to 30 CD8+ CDR3 sequences were shared by patients and controls, these sequences appeared highly expressed in patients and within the immunodominant clones of patients. Patients and healthy controls showed no significant difference in CD8+ Simpson's diversity (P=0.060).

On this clonotype itself: The antigen it recognizes is unknown. No clone much larger than this one lies a single base away; base qualities are absent.

TCR beta VDJ combination and CDR3 sequence profiling used genomic DNA as the template. An Illumina HiSeq 2000 was used for TCR repertoire sequencing. The published analysis was carried out like this. TRBV/TRBJ rearrangement plots, CDR3 size and DJ length profiles, and Simpson's diversity index were used to evaluate the repertoires. The immunodominant clone was defined as the most abundant DNA sequence in deep sequencing data. CDR3 amino acid sequences were screened for sharing across subjects and compared with published repertoires and the VDJdb database. TCRdb passed the public sequencing reads through fastp at Q25 and MiXCR, retaining productive beta sequences. One record per CDR3 amino acid sequence lists the most common genes and DNA. The V and J calls and clone size are TCRdb's, not the authors'. The sample profile shows tens of thousands of distinct CDR3 sequences; 55% to 75% of them were found once. Clones ranked in the top ten supply approximately 31% of the sample.

In the study, sorted CD4+ and CD8+ blood T cells from patients with severe aplastic anemia and from healthy subjects underwent deep sequencing of TCR repertoires. Ficoll-Paque density gradient centrifugation was used to isolate peripheral blood mononuclear cells. Before DNA extraction, CD4+ and CD8+ T cells were sorted by FACS or by magnetic beads. The CDR3 sequence holds 14 residues, the cysteine and phenylalanine included. Only the CDR3 region is kept as DNA, spanning 42 bases read in frame from base 1. CDR1 and CDR2 are drawn from the germline V gene: SGHTA, FQGNSA. The germline ends are 10 bases apart after V is trimmed by 4 bases and J by 1 base.

This receptor was obtained from a human donor in good health, serving as a control. Recombination joined TRBV7-2 with TRBJ2-5, with no confident D gene call. Material for sequencing was sorted CD4+, CD8+, or CD8+CD57+ T cells (not recorded which) from PBMCs. Here the CDR3 is given as CASSSWGTQETQYF. The DNA sequence is given as TGTGCCAGCAGCTCCTGGGGAACCCAAGAGACCCAGTACTTC.